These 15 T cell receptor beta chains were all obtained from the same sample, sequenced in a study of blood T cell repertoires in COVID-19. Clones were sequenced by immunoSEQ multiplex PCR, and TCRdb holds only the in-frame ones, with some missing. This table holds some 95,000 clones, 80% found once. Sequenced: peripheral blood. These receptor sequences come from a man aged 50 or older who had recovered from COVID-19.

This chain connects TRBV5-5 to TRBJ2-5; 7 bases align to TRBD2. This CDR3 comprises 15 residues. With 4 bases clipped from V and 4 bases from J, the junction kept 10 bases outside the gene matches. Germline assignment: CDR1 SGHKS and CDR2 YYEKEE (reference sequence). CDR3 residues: CASSTWGGLTETQYF. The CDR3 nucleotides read TGTGCCAGCAGCACTTGGGGAGGGCTTACAGAGACCCAGTACTTC. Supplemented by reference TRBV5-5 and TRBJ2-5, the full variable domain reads DAGVTQSPTHLIKTRGQQVTLRCSPISGHKSVSWYQQVLGQGPQFIFQYYEKEERGRGNFPDRFSARQFPNYSSELNVNALLLGDSALYLCASSTWGGLTETQYFGPGTRLLVL.

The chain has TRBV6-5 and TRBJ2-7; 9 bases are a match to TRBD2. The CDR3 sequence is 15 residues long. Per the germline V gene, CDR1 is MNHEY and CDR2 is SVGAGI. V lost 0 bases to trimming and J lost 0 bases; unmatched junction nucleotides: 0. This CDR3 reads CASSYSSGSSYEQYF. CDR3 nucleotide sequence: TGTGCCAGCAGTTACTCTAGCGGGAGCTCCTACGAGCAGTACTTC.

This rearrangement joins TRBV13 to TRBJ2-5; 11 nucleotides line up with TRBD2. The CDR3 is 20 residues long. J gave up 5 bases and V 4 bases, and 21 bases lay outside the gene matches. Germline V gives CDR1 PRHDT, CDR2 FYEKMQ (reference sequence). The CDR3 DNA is TGTGCCAGCAGCTCCGATCGCAAGGCTAGCGGGGGGCCCGATGAGGAGACCCAGTACTTC. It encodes CASSSDRKASGGPDEETQYF.

The CDR3 DNA is TGTGCCAGCAGCGTAGAGGGGGGGCACGGCTACACCTTC. It specifies CASSVEGGHGYTF. The chain combines TRBV9 with TRBJ1-2; D is perhaps TRBD1 (6 bases). Germline CDR1 is SGDLS and CDR2 is YYNGEE. CDR3 length equals 13 residues. V was clipped by 0 bases and J by 8 bases, with 11 bases between them.

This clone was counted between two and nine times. The CDR3 sequence is CASSQDKNTEAFF. In nucleotides, the CDR3 is TGTGCCAGTAGCCAGGACAAGAACACTGAAGCTTTCTTT. This rearrangement joins TRBV19 to TRBJ1-1, with D perhaps matching TRBD1 (5 bases). The CDR3 has 13 amino acids. Trimming pared 6 bases from V and 1 base from J, leaving 9 bases between. Germline lookup yields CDR1 LNHDA and CDR2 SQIVND (reference sequence).

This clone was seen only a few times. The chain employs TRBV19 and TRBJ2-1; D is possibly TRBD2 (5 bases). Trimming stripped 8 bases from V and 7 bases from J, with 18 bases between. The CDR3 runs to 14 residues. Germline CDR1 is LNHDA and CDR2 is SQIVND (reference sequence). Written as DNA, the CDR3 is TGTGCCAGTTCTATTGTGGGAGATAAGAATGAGCAGTTCTTC. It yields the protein CASSIVGDKNEQFF.

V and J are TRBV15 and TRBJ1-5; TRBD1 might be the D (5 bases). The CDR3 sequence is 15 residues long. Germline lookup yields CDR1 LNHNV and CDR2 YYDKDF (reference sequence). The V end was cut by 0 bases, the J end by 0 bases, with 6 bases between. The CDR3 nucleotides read TGTGCCACCAGCAGAGATAGGGGTAGCAATCAGCCCCAGCATTTT. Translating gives CATSRDRGSNQPQHF.

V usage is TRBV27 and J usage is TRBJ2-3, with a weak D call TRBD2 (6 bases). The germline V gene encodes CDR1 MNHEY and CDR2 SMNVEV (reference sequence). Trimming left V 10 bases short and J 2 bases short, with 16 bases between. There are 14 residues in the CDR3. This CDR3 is CATRSGYTTDTQYF. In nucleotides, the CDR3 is TGTGCCACCAGGAGCGGGTACACCACAGATACGCAGTATTTT.

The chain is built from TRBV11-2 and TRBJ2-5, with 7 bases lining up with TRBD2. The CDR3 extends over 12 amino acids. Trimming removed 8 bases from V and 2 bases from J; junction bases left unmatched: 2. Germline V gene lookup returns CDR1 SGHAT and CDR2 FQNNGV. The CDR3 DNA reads TGTGCCAGCGGAGCGGGGCAAGAGACCCAGTACTTC. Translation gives CASGAGQETQYF. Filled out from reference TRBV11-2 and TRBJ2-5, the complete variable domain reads EAGVAQSPRYKIIEKRQSVAFWCNPISGHATLYWYQQILGQGPKLLIQFQNNGVVDDSQLPKDRFSAERLKGVDSTLKIQPAKLEDSAVYLCASGAGQETQYFGPGTRLLVL.

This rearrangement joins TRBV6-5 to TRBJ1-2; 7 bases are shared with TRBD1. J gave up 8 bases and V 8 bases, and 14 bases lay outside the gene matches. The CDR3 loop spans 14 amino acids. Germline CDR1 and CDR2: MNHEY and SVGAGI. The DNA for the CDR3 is TGTGCCAGCCACCCCTACTTACAGGGACAGGGCTACACCTTC. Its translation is CASHPYLQGQGYTF.

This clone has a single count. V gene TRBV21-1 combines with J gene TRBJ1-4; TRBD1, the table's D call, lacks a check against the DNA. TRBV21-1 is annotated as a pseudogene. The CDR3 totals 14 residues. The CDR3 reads CARQERGLGEKLFF. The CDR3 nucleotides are TGTGCCAGACAAGAAAGGGGGCTTGGGGAAAAACTGTTTTTT.

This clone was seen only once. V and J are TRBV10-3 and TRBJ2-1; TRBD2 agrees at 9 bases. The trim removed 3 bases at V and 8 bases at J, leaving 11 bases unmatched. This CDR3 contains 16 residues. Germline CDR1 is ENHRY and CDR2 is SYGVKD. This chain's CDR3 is CAISEPGLASSDEQFF. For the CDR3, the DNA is TGTGCCATCAGTGAACCGGGACTAGCTTCGTCAGATGAGCAGTTCTTC.

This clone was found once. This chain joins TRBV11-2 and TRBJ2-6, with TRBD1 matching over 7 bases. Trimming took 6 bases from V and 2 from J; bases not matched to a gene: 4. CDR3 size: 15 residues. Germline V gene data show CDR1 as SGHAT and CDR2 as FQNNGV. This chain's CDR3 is CASSLQGTGANVLTF. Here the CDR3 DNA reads TGTGCCAGCAGTTTACAGGGGACTGGGGCCAACGTCCTGACTTTC. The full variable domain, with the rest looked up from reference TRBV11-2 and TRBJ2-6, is EAGVAQSPRYKIIEKRQSVAFWCNPISGHATLYWYQQILGQGPKLLIQFQNNGVVDDSQLPKDRFSAERLKGVDSTLKIQPAKLEDSAVYLCASSLQGTGANVLTFGAGSRLTVL.

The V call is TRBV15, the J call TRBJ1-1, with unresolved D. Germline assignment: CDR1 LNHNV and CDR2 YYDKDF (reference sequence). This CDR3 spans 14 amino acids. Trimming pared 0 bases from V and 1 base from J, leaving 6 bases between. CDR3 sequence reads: CATSRDRENTEAFF. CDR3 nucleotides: TGTGCCACCAGCAGAGATCGGGAGAACACTGAAGCTTTCTTT.

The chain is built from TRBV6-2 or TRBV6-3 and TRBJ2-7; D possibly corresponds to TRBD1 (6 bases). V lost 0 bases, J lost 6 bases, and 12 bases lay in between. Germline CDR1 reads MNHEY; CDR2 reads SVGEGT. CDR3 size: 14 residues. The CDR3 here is CASSYSMGAREQYF. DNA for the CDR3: TGTGCCAGCAGTTACTCGATGGGGGCCCGCGAGCAGTACTTC.